The table lists the clone carrying this TCR beta chain with many counts. The antigen remains undetermined. With 0 bases clipped from V and 4 bases from J, the junction kept 3 bases outside the gene matches. The length of the CDR3 is 16 residues. In germline, CDR1 is MGHRA, CDR2 YSYEKL. The data derive from a study of CD8 T cells in ankylosing spondylitis. The study's findings and limits: Disease-linked clones proved CD8+ and comparatively uncommon in peripheral blood. Reportedly, matched ankylosing spondylitis synovial fluid was significantly enriched for disease-linked clones. The study identified a TCR beta motif of under ten highly homologous variants that appeared characteristic of ankylosing spondylitis blood.

Quantitative 5'-RACE was performed with molecular barcodes, and it yielded the TCR beta libraries. TCRdb recomputed calls from the 5' RACE reads with MiXCR, one row per CDR3 protein. The sample records 150,000 to 200,000 distinct CDR3 sequences, roughly 10% being singletons. The receptor comes from a male donor with ankylosing spondylitis or in good health (not recorded which). Sequenced: blood, either unsorted or a sorted T cell fraction (not recorded which). The chain employs TRBV4-1 and TRBJ1-6; 7 nucleotides line up with TRBD1. Here the CDR3 DNA reads TGCGCCAGCAGCCAAGATTTGGGACAGTATAATTCACCCCTCCACTTT. As protein: CASSQDLGQYNSPLHF.